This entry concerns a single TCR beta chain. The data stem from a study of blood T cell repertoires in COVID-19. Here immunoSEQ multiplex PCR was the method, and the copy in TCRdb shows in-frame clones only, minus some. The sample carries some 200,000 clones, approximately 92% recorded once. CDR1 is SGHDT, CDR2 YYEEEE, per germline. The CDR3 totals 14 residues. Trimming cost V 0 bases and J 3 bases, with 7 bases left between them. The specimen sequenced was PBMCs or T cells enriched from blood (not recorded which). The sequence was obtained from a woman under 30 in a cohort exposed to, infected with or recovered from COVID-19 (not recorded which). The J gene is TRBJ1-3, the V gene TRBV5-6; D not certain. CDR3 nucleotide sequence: TGTGCCAGCAGCTTGGACGGGAATGGAAACACCATATATTTT. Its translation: CASSLDGNGNTIYF.